The 20 T cell receptor beta chains below all came from one sample that was sequenced in a study of blood T cell repertoires in COVID-19. Some clones are missing from TCRdb's copy, which holds only in-frame ones; the method was immunoSEQ multiplex PCR. The sample lists roughly 350,000 clones, around 84% occurring once. Sequencing input: peripheral blood. All receptors derive from a woman between 18 and 29 years old with acute or convalescent COVID-19.

The chain recombines TRBV27 with TRBJ1-5; 8 nucleotides match TRBD1. The junction had 16 bases not matched to a gene; V was cut back by 7 bases and J by 2 bases. CDR3 length: 18 amino acids. Germline CDR1 reads MNHEY; CDR2 reads SMNVEV (reference sequence). The CDR3, as DNA: TGTGCCAGCAAACCTCAGGGGGCGCCCCCTTATCGCAATCAGCCCCAGCATTTT. This gives the protein CASKPQGAPPYRNQPQHF.

V and J are TRBV9 and TRBJ2-2; 7 bases map to TRBD2. J lost 7 bases, V lost 0 bases, and 6 bases had no gene match. The germline V gene encodes CDR1 SGDLS and CDR2 YYNGEE. This CDR3 is built from 15 residues. The CDR3 sequence: CASSVEGEGGGELFF. The CDR3 coding sequence is TGTGCCAGCAGCGTAGAAGGGGAGGGTGGCGGGGAGCTGTTTTTT.

V usage is TRBV5-1 and J usage is TRBJ2-1; D is perhaps TRBD2 (6 bases). Between the trimmed V and J ends, which lost 7 bases and 6 bases, there was a span of 14 bases. This CDR3 contains 13 residues. Germline lookup yields CDR1 SGHRS and CDR2 YFSETQ. Written as DNA, the CDR3 is TGCGCCAGCGGGACGGGAGCCTTCAATGAGCAGTTCTTC. Its translation: CASGTGAFNEQFF.

This chain links TRBV2 with TRBJ2-4, with unresolved D. Germline CDR1 reads SNHLY; CDR2 reads FYNNEI. This CDR3 has 12 residues. V lost 8 bases to trimming and J lost 8 bases, with 13 bases between them. The CDR3 loop is CASGRRPDIQYF. CDR3 DNA: TGTGCCAGCGGGCGACGGCCGGACATTCAGTACTTC.

V usage is TRBV10-3 and J usage is TRBJ1-2, with 11 bases fitting TRBD1. With 11 bases clipped from V and 7 bases from J, the junction kept 12 bases outside the gene matches. CDR3 length: 14 amino acids. Germline V gives CDR1 ENHRY, CDR2 SYGVKD. Here the CDR3 DNA reads TGTGCCTTCTCTGGACAGGGGGCGTTTCGTGGCTACACCTTC. This encodes CAFSGQGAFRGYTF.

The chain uses TRBV24-1 and TRBJ2-1, with 12 bases fitting TRBD2. The CDR3 totals 17 residues. V lost 4 bases, J lost 7 bases, and 10 bases stayed unmatched. Germline V gene sequence: CDR1 KGHDR, CDR2 SFDVKD. The DNA of the CDR3 is TGTGCCACCAGTGACCTAAAACTAGCGGGAGGTCGAAATGAGCAGTTCTTC. As protein: CATSDLKLAGGRNEQFF.

This chain links TRBV9 with TRBJ1-2; TRBD1 matches at 12 bases. Germline-derived CDR1 and CDR2 are SGDLS and YYNGEE. The ends lost 3 bases at V and 4 bases at J; junction bases unmatched: 10. The CDR3 is made up of 17 amino acids. The CDR3 spells CASSGDRGPGDGYGYTF. CDR3 DNA: TGTGCCAGCAGCGGGGACAGGGGGCCGGGGGACGGCTATGGCTACACCTTC.

This chain uses TRBV7-8 with TRBJ1-1, with 9 bases aligning to TRBD1. V shed 5 bases, J shed 1 base, and the junction held 5 bases outside the gene matches. Germline V lookup: CDR1 SGHVS, CDR2 FQNEAQ. The CDR3 runs to 15 residues. CDR3 nucleotides: TGTGCCAGCAGCCAGGGACAGGGAACGAACACTGAAGCTTTCTTT. This translates into CASSQGQGTNTEAFF.

The sample holds many counts of this clone. The chain has TRBV18 and TRBJ2-7; possibly TRBD1 for D (6 bases). The CDR3 extends over 13 amino acids. CDR1 is KGHSH, CDR2 LQKENI, per germline. Trimming took off 4 bases at V and 2 bases at J, with 9 bases between the two ends. CDR3 sequence reads: CASSLGQTYEQYF. The CDR3, as DNA: TGTGCCAGCTCACTCGGACAGACCTACGAGCAGTACTTC.

The V gene is TRBV7-3, the J gene TRBJ1-1, with unresolved D. Trimming cost V 5 bases and J 0 bases, with 13 bases left between them. From germline, CDR1 is SGHTA and CDR2 FQGTGA. The CDR3 extends over 15 amino acids. The CDR3 region is CASSTDGHMNTEAFF. The CDR3 region has the DNA TGTGCCAGCAGCACGGATGGGCACATGAACACTGAAGCTTTCTTT.

CDR3 protein: CASMREPTGELFF. The CDR3 DNA sequence: TGTGCCAGCATGAGGGAACCCACCGGGGAGCTGTTTTTT. V is TRBV28 and J is TRBJ2-2; D might be TRBD2 (5 bases). V lost 7 bases to trimming and J lost 4 bases, with 10 bases between them. Germline V gives CDR1 MDHEN, CDR2 SYDVKM. The CDR3 covers 13 residues.

The chain joins TRBV5-8 to TRBJ2-3, with D perhaps matching TRBD2 (6 bases). CDR1 SGHTS and CDR2 YDEGEE come from the germline V gene. The CDR3 is made up of 14 amino acids. Trimming pared 2 bases from V and 1 base from J, leaving 8 bases between. The CDR3 reads CASSLLAGTDTQYF. CDR3 coding DNA: TGTGCCAGCAGCTTACTAGCTGGCACAGATACGCAGTATTTT. Complete variable domain (other parts from reference TRBV5-8 and TRBJ2-3): EAGVTQSPTHLIKTRGQQATLRCSPISGHTSVYWYQQALGLGLQFLLWYDEGEERNRGNFPPRFSGRQFPNYSSELNVNALELEDSALYLCASSLLAGTDTQYFGPGTRLTVL.

This clone appeared a few times. CDR3 loop: CASSPYSGTYGYTF. CDR3 nucleotides: TGTGCCAGCAGCCCCTACTCGGGTACCTATGGCTACACCTTC. The chain links TRBV3-1 (or the pseudogene TRBV3-2) to TRBJ1-2, with D uncertain. The V and J ends lost 4 bases and 4 bases respectively, with 13 bases between them. The germline V gene has CDR1 LGHDT and CDR2 YNNKEL (reference sequence). This CDR3 contains 14 residues.

The chain is built from TRBV27 and TRBJ2-3, with 7 bases lining up with TRBD2. Germline lookup yields CDR1 MNHEY and CDR2 SMNVEV (reference sequence). The CDR3 totals 16 residues. V dropped 8 bases and J dropped 0; count of bases not matched to a gene: 11. This CDR3 is CASWEGSGPSTDTQYF. The CDR3 coding sequence is TGTGCCAGCTGGGAGGGTTCCGGCCCCAGCACAGATACGCAGTATTTT.

The V gene is TRBV28, the J gene TRBJ1-4; weak D call: TRBD1 (5 bases). Germline CDR1 MDHEN, CDR2 SYDVKM. Deletions cut 6 bases from V and 2 bases from J, with 10 bases between. The CDR3 is 14 amino acids. CDR3 residues: CASSPDSTNEKLFF. The DNA of the CDR3 is TGTGCCAGCAGCCCAGACAGTACTAATGAAAAACTGTTTTTT. The complete variable domain, with remaining parts taken from reference TRBV28 and TRBJ1-4, reads DVKVTQSSRYLVKRTGEKVFLECVQDMDHENMFWYRQDPGLGLRLIYFSYDVKMKEKGDIPEGYSVSREKKERFSLILESASTNQTSMYLCASSPDSTNEKLFFGSGTQLSVL.

The J gene is TRBJ2-7, the V gene TRBV15; D is undetermined. Trimming took off 0 bases at V and 3 bases at J, with 6 bases between the two ends. Germline V gene data show CDR1 as LNHNV and CDR2 as YYDKDF (reference sequence). The CDR3 is 13 amino acids. The CDR3: CATSRERDYEQYF. CDR3 coding DNA: TGTGCCACCAGCAGAGAACGAGACTACGAGCAGTACTTC. The full variable domain, completed using reference TRBV15 and TRBJ2-7, is DAMVIQNPRYQVTQFGKPVTLSCSQTLNHNVMYWYQQKSSQAPKLLFHYYDKDFNNEADTPDNFQSRRPNTSFCFLDIRSPGLGDTAMYLCATSRERDYEQYFGPGTRLTVT.

The V gene is TRBV15, the J gene TRBJ2-1; the D gene is possibly TRBD1 (5 bases). V was pared by 8 bases and J by 3 bases, with 17 bases between. Germline V gene sequence: CDR1 LNHNV, CDR2 YYDKDF (reference sequence). The CDR3 runs to 15 residues. The CDR3 DNA reads as TGTGCCACCTCCCTGGGGCAGGGATTCTACAATGAGCAGTTCTTC. Residues: CATSLGQGFYNEQFF.

This clone is a singleton in its sample. The sample contains more than one DNA sequence encoding this CDR3. The chain uses TRBV3-1 (or the pseudogene TRBV3-2) and TRBJ1-6; no clear D. Germline CDR1 is LGHDT and CDR2 is YNNKEL (reference sequence). The CDR3 contains 14 residues. V lost 4 bases, J lost 7 bases, and 11 bases lay in between. The DNA of the CDR3 is TGTGCCAGCAGCCTAGGGTCGGGGAATTCACCCCTCCACTTT. Its protein is CASSLGSGNSPLHF.

The chain joins TRBV5-6 to TRBJ2-7; no firm D call. Per the germline V gene, CDR1 is SGHDT and CDR2 is YYEEEE. This CDR3 comprises 14 residues. V was cut by 4 bases and J by 6 bases, with 17 bases left in between. The CDR3: CASSPTATTPEQYF. The CDR3 nucleotides read TGTGCCAGCAGCCCCACGGCAACTACTCCCGAGCAGTACTTC.

This chain links TRBV18 with TRBJ2-4; D is perhaps TRBD2 (5 bases). The V gene lost 2 bases and the J gene lost 8 bases, with 16 bases spanning the gap. From germline, CDR1 is KGHSH and CDR2 LQKENI. The CDR3 extends over 15 amino acids. The CDR3, as DNA: TGTGCCAGCTCACCAGCTAATTCTCGGGGAGACATTCAGTACTTC. Protein product: CASSPANSRGDIQYF.